This T cell receptor beta chain was found in a study of OX40 agonist ivuxolimab in advanced cancers. Looking at the study overall: The costimulatory receptor OX40 (CD134) was targeted by ivuxolimab, a fully human IgG2 agonistic monoclonal antibody. Peripheral TCRbeta sequencing was intended to test whether TCR sequence diversity was altered and clonal T-cell expansion was caused by ivuxolimab. In the dose-escalation cohort, roughly 80% of patients were male, and the mean age was approximately 55 years, with a range of about 23 to 90. The paper describes the monotherapy dose-escalation part (N ≈ 49 patients) of the phase I trial of ivuxolimab. Prior anti-PD-1, anti-PD-L1 or anti-CTLA-4 therapy was permitted, and checkpoint inhibitors had been received by about 37% of dose-escalation patients. Intravenous ivuxolimab was administered to patients every 2 weeks at six dose levels: 0.01, 0.1, 0.3, 1.5, 3 and 10 mg/kg. Among the 52 dose-escalation patients, 19 had hepatocellular carcinoma, around 15 melanoma, 9 renal cell carcinoma and 9 head and neck cancer. Partial responses occurred in three dose-escalation patients, of whom one had hepatocellular carcinoma and two had cutaneous melanoma. What the authors observed across the whole study: Low levels of normalized T-cell clonal expansion were also seen in some patients who did not respond. The antigen specificity of the peripheral T cells that underwent clonal expansion was not determined. After ivuxolimab, more expanded clones were found on average in CD8+ T cells than in CD4+ T cells. Clonal expansion of both CD4+ and CD8+ blood T cells was observed from baseline to week 6 at doses 0.1 to 3.0 mg/kg. In the 0.1-3.0 mg/kg groups, partial responders were among the patients with the lowest normalized peripheral clonal expansion, particularly in CD8+ T cells.

Genomic DNA was isolated from the sorted cells so that the TCRbeta CDR3 region could be sequenced. TCRbeta CDR3 regions were sequenced using the immunoSEQ Assay. The immuneACCESS repertoire file appears here via TCRdb, limited to in-frame rearrangements. These files lack a portion of the clones; in checked studies, under half of the deficit traces to unresolved V genes, and the cause of the others is not known. The sample table records about 44,000 clones; more than 70% of these occur just once. The ten top clones hold approximately 5.1% of the sample. To note about this clone: Its antigen specificity is not known. Base qualities are not recorded, but no much larger clone differs from it by a single base.

Patients with autoimmune disease history or receiving systemic immunosuppression were excluded from the trial. In every dose cohort, peripheral blood was drawn for TCR sequencing at baseline, cycle 4 day 1, and cycle 7 day 1. The samples were taken from a phase I, first-in-human, multicenter, open-label dose-escalation trial of ivuxolimab. Adults with locally advanced or metastatic head and neck squamous cell, hepatocellular, melanoma or renal cell carcinoma were enrolled in the trial. CD4+ and CD8+ T cells were sorted separately from peripheral blood before TCR sequencing. Sequences were derived from CD4+ or CD8+ T cells sorted from blood, sampled in a trial of the OX40 agonist ivuxolimab. The clonotype comes from an adult with an advanced solid tumor such as melanoma, head and neck, liver or kidney cancer.

The DNA sequence is as follows: TGTGCCAGCAGCTTGGCCCGGGCTAACTATGGCTACACCTTC. The resulting protein is CASSLARANYGYTF. Recombination joined TRBV5-5 with TRBJ1-2; no D segment can be confidently identified. Spanning cysteine to phenylalanine, the CDR3 consists of 14 amino acids. Left in the record is the CDR3 DNA by itself, 42 bases read in frame from the first base. CDR1 and CDR2 were assigned from the germline V gene (reference sequence) as SGHKS and YYEKEE. V sheds 0 bases and J sheds 0 bases, leaving 6 bases between their ends.